This TCR beta chain was identified during a study of CD8 T cells in ankylosing spondylitis. Trimming took off 6 bases at V and 10 bases at J, with 15 bases between the two ends. The CDR3 is 12 amino acids. The germline V gene encodes CDR1 MGHRA and CDR2 YSYEKL. TCRdb called the 5' RACE reads again in MiXCR, with one record for every CDR3 protein. There are about 30,000 distinct CDR3 sequences in the sample; under 40% occur only once, and under 50% lies in the top ten. The receptor's source is a male donor with ankylosing spondylitis. This sequence joins TRBV4-1 and TRBJ1-2; possible D gene TRBD1, 6 bases. Sequenced input: synovial fluid, either unsorted or a sorted T cell fraction (not recorded which). The DNA of the CDR3 is TGCGCCAGCAGGGGGGTAGGGGGAGACTACACCTTC. As protein: CASRGVGGDYTF.